A single sample gave rise to the 9 T cell receptor beta chains below, sequenced in a study of cytomegalovirus exposure and HLA in healthy donors. Measured with immunoSEQ multiplex PCR; TCRdb has only the in-frame clones, and not every one. The repertoire includes 150,000 to 200,000 clones, about 80% of them detected once, and around 2.8% sits in the top ten. Material for sequencing was PBMCs. The receptors stem from a woman aged 18-35 years in good health and CMV-seropositive.

The chain is built from TRBV5-4 and TRBJ2-3; a possible D gene is TRBD2 (5 bases). V shed 6 bases and J shed 6 bases, with 14 bases lying between them. Germline V gene sequence: CDR1 SGHNT, CDR2 YYREEE (reference sequence). The CDR3 covers 13 residues. CDR3: CASTGAGGDTQYF. CDR3 nucleotide sequence: TGTGCCAGCACGGGCGCGGGCGGGGATACGCAGTATTTT.

This clone was seen a handful of times. J is TRBJ1-5 and V is TRBV10-3; no reliable D call. This CDR3 comprises 13 residues. Looked up from germline, CDR1 is ENHRY and CDR2 is SYGVKD. V lost 11 bases to trimming and J lost 0 bases, with 11 bases between them. The CDR3 sequence: CASSDYSNQPQHF. The CDR3 DNA sequence: TGTGCCTCCTCGGACTATAGCAATCAGCCCCAGCATTTT.

The chain carries TRBV5-6 and TRBJ2-7; D is perhaps TRBD1 (6 bases). The V gene lost 4 bases and the J gene lost 1 base, with 18 bases spanning the gap. The CDR3 sequence is 16 residues long. Germline V gene sequence: CDR1 SGHDT, CDR2 YYEEEE. CDR3 residues: CASSDTKGRGSYEQYF. DNA for the CDR3: TGTGCCAGCAGCGACACTAAAGGCAGGGGATCCTACGAGCAGTACTTC.

V and J are TRBV27 and TRBJ2-7, with 10 bases lining up with TRBD2. The V and J ends lost 6 bases and 5 bases, in that order; junction bases with no gene match: 13. This CDR3 is 16 amino acids long. The germline CDR1 and CDR2 sequences are MNHEY and SMNVEV (reference sequence). The DNA for the CDR3 is TGTGCCAGCAGACCAACTAGCGGGGTTCACGGGAACGAGCAGTACTTC. This codes for CASRPTSGVHGNEQYF.

This clone has only one observation. Compared with germline, one end of the junction differs, possibly owing to a read error. This sample includes further DNA sequences coding for the same CDR3. The chain has TRBV5-6 and TRBJ1-2; 7 bases match TRBD1. This CDR3 spans 15 amino acids. Germline V gene sequence: CDR1 SGHDT, CDR2 YYEEEE. CDR3 loop: CASSLRRGRDYGYTF. CDR3 DNA: TGTGCCAGCAGCTTGAGGAGGGGGCGAGATTATGGCTACACCTTT.

The V and J genes are TRBV27 and TRBJ1-2; 7 nucleotides agree with TRBD1. From germline, CDR1 is MNHEY and CDR2 SMNVEV (reference sequence). V was clipped by 5 bases and J by 0 bases; unmatched bases: 3. The CDR3 runs 14 residues. CDR3 nucleotide sequence: TGTGCCAGCAGTAGACAGGGCTCTAACTATGGCTACACCTTC. Protein: CASSRQGSNYGYTF.

This sequence joins TRBV14 and TRBJ1-2, with TRBD1 matching over 9 bases. The CDR3 spans 13 residues. V gave up 5 bases and J gave up 7 bases; unmatched junction bases: 5. From germline, CDR1 is SGHDN and CDR2 FVKESK. The CDR3 region is CASSSGQGRGYTF. CDR3 nucleotide sequence: TGTGCCAGCAGCTCGGGACAGGGCCGTGGCTACACCTTC.

This clone has only one observation. The junction shows a germline mismatch at one end, possibly a read error. The CDR3 is CASRLGGGQVNEQFF. The CDR3 bases are TGTGCCAGCAGGTTAGGCGGGGGGCAGGTCAATGAGCAGTTCTTC. The rearrangement uses TRBV7-2 and TRBJ2-1, with 8 bases aligning to TRBD2. CDR3 length: 15 residues. The germline CDR1 and CDR2 sequences are SGHTA and FQGNSA. Using reference TRBV7-2 and TRBJ2-1 for the parts outside the CDR3, the full variable domain is GAGVSQSPSNKVTEKGKDVELRCDPISGHTALYWYRQSLGQGLEFLIYFQGNSAPDKSGLPSDRFSAERTGGSVSTLTIQRTQQEDSAVYLCASRLGGGQVNEQFFGPGTRLTVL.

This clone was detected many times. This chain links TRBV5-1 with TRBJ1-2; D remains unclear. Germline CDR1 is SGHRS and CDR2 is YFSETQ. This CDR3 region has 15 residues. Trimming pared 2 bases from V and 2 bases from J, leaving 13 bases between. The CDR3 spells CASSFIAGENYGYTF. CDR3 sequence (DNA): TGCGCCAGCAGCTTCATCGCAGGTGAAAACTATGGCTACACCTTC. Variable domain in full (rest from reference TRBV5-1 and TRBJ1-2): KAGVTQTPRYLIKTRGQQVTLSCSPISGHRSVSWYQQTPGQGLQFLFEYFSETQRNKGNFPGRFSGRQFSNSRSEMNVSTLELGDSALYLCASSFIAGENYGYTFGSGTRLTVV.